This passage covers 18 T cell receptor beta chains from one sample sequenced in a study of cytotoxic CD8 clonotypes in ibrutinib-treated CLL. Assay used: immunoSEQ multiplex PCR; TCRdb lists only in-frame clones, some missing. Among under 300,000 clones listed, approximately 76% were seen once. Sequenced material: PBMCs, taken at disease progression, from a patient treated with ibrutinib. These receptors all come from a human donor with chronic lymphocytic leukemia.

The V and J genes are TRBV9 and TRBJ2-3, with a tentative D call TRBD1 (6 bases). The CDR3 is 16 amino acids. The germline gives CDR1 SGDLS, CDR2 YYNGEE. V was shortened by 0 bases and J by 0 bases, with 11 bases between the two germline ends. CDR3 DNA sequence: TGTGCCAGCAGCGTAGTTGCAGGGGCTAGCACAGATACGCAGTATTTT. It specifies CASSVVAGASTDTQYF. Full variable domain (remainder filled in from reference TRBV9 and TRBJ2-3): DSGVTQTPKHLITATGQRVTLRCSPRSGDLSVYWYQQSLDQGLQFLIQYYNGEERAKGNILERFSAQQFPDLHSELNLSSLELGDSALYFCASSVVAGASTDTQYFGPGTRLTVL.

This clone has only one observation. The chain is built from TRBV5-4 and TRBJ1-2, with D possibly being TRBD1 (5 bases). Germline-derived CDR1 and CDR2 are SGHNT and YYREEE (reference sequence). Trimming stripped 4 bases from V and 0 bases from J, with 16 bases between. CDR3 length equals 16 residues. The CDR3 reads CASSTGSGRANYGYTF. The CDR3 coding sequence is TGTGCCAGCAGCACAGGCTCAGGGAGAGCTAACTATGGCTACACCTTC.

The V call is TRBV12-5, the J call TRBJ1-2, with unresolved D. In germline, CDR1 is LGHNT, CDR2 FRNRAP. This CDR3 has 13 residues. Trimming stripped 2 bases from V and 11 bases from J, with 15 bases between. CDR3 DNA sequence: TGTGCTAGTGGTTTGTCGACTCAGTCGAGGTACACCTTC. Protein product: CASGLSTQSRYTF.

In its sample, this clone was seen once. The CDR3 coding sequence is TGTGCCAGCAGTTACCCCGGTTGGGGGTCCTCCTACGAGCAGTACTTC. It yields the protein CASSYPGWGSSYEQYF. The chain joins TRBV6-6 to TRBJ2-7, with D possibly called TRBD1 or TRBD2 (5 bases each). The CDR3 covers 16 residues. V lost 2 bases and J 0 bases, leaving 14 bases between the germline ends. Germline assignment: CDR1 MNHNY and CDR2 SVGAGI (reference sequence).

The V call is TRBV7-2, the J call TRBJ1-2; D unresolved. The germline CDR1 and CDR2 sequences are SGHTA and FQGNSA. The V and J ends lost 2 bases and 8 bases respectively, with 15 bases between them. CDR3 length: 14 amino acids. DNA of the CDR3: TGTGCCAGCAGCTTAACTTTAGGCCTCTTCGGCTACACCTTC. Translating gives CASSLTLGLFGYTF.

J is TRBJ2-1 and V is TRBV7-8; D gene ambiguous. The CDR3 loop spans 14 amino acids. The germline V gene encodes CDR1 SGHVS and CDR2 FQNEAQ. Trimming took off 0 bases at V and 7 bases at J, with 10 bases between the two ends. The CDR3 region is CASSLATLLNEQFF. For the CDR3, the DNA is TGTGCCAGCAGCTTAGCCACCTTGCTGAATGAGCAGTTCTTC.

The rearrangement links TRBV7-8 to TRBJ2-1, with D hard to call. The CDR3 totals 15 residues. Germline V CDR1 and CDR2: SGHVS, FQNEAQ. The V end was cut by 5 bases, the J end by 10 bases, with 21 bases between. The CDR3 reads CASSTPMRGPPEQFF. CDR3 DNA: TGTGCCAGCAGCACCCCAATGCGAGGCCCCCCAGAGCAGTTCTTC.

CDR3 nucleotides: TGTGCCAGCAGCTCAACCGGGACTAGCGGGGCACCCACAGATACGCAGTATTTT. This codes for CASSSTGTSGAPTDTQYF. The rearrangement joins TRBV7-2 to TRBJ2-3, with 13 bases that match TRBD2. Germline lookup yields CDR1 SGHTA and CDR2 FQGNSA. V lost 4 bases, J lost 2 bases, and 9 bases stayed unmatched. The CDR3 covers 18 residues.

Concerning this clone: The identical CDR3 is also encoded by other nucleotide sequences in the sample. This chain uses TRBV7-8 with TRBJ2-3; D gene unclear. Trimming cost V 1 base and J 0 bases, with 5 bases left between them. The CDR3 has 14 residues. Germline V CDR1 and CDR2: SGHVS, FQNEAQ. The CDR3: CASSLGSSTDTQYF. The CDR3, as DNA: TGTGCCAGCAGCTTAGGGTCTAGCACAGATACGCAGTATTTT.

The chain recombines TRBV9 with TRBJ2-5, with 8 bases aligning to TRBD2. CDR3 length equals 15 residues. V lost 1 base to trimming and J lost 5 bases; unmatched junction nucleotides: 7. Germline-derived CDR1 and CDR2 are SGDLS and YYNGEE. The CDR3 nucleotides are TGTGCCAGCAGCGTACTCGGGGGGGCGATTGAGACCCAGTACTTC. It encodes CASSVLGGAIETQYF.

The chain employs TRBV5-1 and TRBJ2-2; 7 nucleotides agree with TRBD1. Losses at the gene ends were 4 bases for V and 2 bases for J; bases not matched to a gene: 8. Germline CDR1 reads SGHRS; CDR2 reads YFSETQ. The CDR3 is made up of 16 amino acids. Here the CDR3 reads CASSPRTGDNTGELFF. The DNA of the CDR3 is TGCGCCAGCAGCCCACGGACAGGAGATAACACCGGGGAGCTGTTTTTT. The full variable domain, rest sourced from reference TRBV5-1 and TRBJ2-2, is KAGVTQTPRYLIKTRGQQVTLSCSPISGHRSVSWYQQTPGQGLQFLFEYFSETQRNKGNFPGRFSGRQFSNSRSEMNVSTLELGDSALYLCASSPRTGDNTGELFFGEGSRLTVL.

This clone has just one count. The chain joins TRBV6-5 to TRBJ2-5; TRBD1 agrees at 7 bases. This CDR3 comprises 13 residues. V gave up 6 bases and J gave up 5 bases; unmatched junction bases: 6. CDR1 is MNHEY and CDR2 is SVGAGI in the germline V gene. The CDR3 spells CASSPTGTETQYF. In DNA form, the CDR3 reads TGTGCCAGCAGCCCGACAGGGACGGAGACCCAGTACTTC.

The chain has TRBV5-6 and TRBJ2-1; D is possibly TRBD1 or TRBD2 (6 bases each). V was clipped by 3 bases and J by 8 bases, with 21 bases between them. The V gene's germline CDR1 is SGHDT and CDR2 YYEEEE. The CDR3 is 16 residues long. For the CDR3, the DNA is TGTGCCAGCAGCTCCCAGGGGACCGGGACTTCCCATGAGCAGTTCTTC. It specifies CASSSQGTGTSHEQFF.

The CDR3 coding sequence is TGCAGCGCCGGGACCCGTTACAATGAGCAGTTCTTC. It codes for CSAGTRYNEQFF. The chain recombines TRBV29-1 with TRBJ2-1; D is possibly TRBD1 or TRBD2 (5 bases each). V lost 7 bases and J 4 bases, leaving 11 bases between the germline ends. From germline, CDR1 is SQVTM and CDR2 ANQGSEA. This CDR3 is built from 12 residues.

The genes are TRBV5-1 and TRBJ1-1; possibly TRBD1 for D (6 bases). The germline V and J ends were trimmed by 4 bases and 3 bases, with 16 bases remaining between them. Germline CDR1 is SGHRS and CDR2 is YFSETQ. The CDR3 consists of 15 residues. CDR3 sequence (DNA): TGCGCCAGCAGCGGGGGCGGGCAGGCGGACACTGAAGCTTTCTTT. This translates into CASSGGGQADTEAFF.

This clone appeared a few times. The V and J genes are TRBV5-6 and TRBJ2-7, with D possibly matching TRBD2 (6 bases). The germline gives CDR1 SGHDT, CDR2 YYEEEE. Trimming left V 1 base short and J 7 bases short, with 15 bases between. CDR3 length: 14 amino acids. CDR3 sequence reads: CASSLQDPGGEQYF. CDR3 DNA: TGTGCCAGCAGCTTGCAAGATCCTGGAGGGGAGCAGTACTTC.

The chain links TRBV13 to TRBJ2-7; TRBD2 matches at 7 bases. V trimming: 5 bases; J trimming: 4 bases; junction bases outside the gene matches: 5. In germline, CDR1 is PRHDT, CDR2 FYEKMQ (reference sequence). The CDR3 length is 13 residues. This chain's CDR3 is CASSPGLVYEQYF. In nucleotides, the CDR3 is TGTGCCAGCAGCCCTGGACTAGTATACGAGCAGTACTTC.

The J gene is TRBJ2-1, the V gene TRBV15, with D hard to call. Germline V gene data show CDR1 as LNHNV and CDR2 as YYDKDF (reference sequence). Trimming shortened V by 0 bases and J by 5 bases, and 14 bases separated the two germline ends. This CDR3 comprises 16 residues. The CDR3 loop reads CATSRESGRWNNEQFF. The CDR3, as DNA: TGTGCCACCAGCAGAGAGTCAGGTCGGTGGAACAATGAGCAGTTCTTC.